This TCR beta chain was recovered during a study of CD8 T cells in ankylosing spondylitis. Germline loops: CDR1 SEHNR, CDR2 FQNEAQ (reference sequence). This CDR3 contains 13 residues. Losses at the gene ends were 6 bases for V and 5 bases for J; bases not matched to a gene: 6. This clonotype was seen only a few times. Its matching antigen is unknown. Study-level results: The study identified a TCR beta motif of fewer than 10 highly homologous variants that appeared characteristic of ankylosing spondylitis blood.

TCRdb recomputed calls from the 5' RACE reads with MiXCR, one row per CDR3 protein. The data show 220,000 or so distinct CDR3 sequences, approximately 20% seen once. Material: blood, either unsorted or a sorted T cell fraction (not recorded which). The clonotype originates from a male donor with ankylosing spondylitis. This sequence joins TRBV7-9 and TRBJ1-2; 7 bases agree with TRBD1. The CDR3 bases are TGTGCCAGCAGTACAGGGGAACCATATGGCTACACCTTC. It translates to CASSTGEPYGYTF.